The rows below give T cell receptor beta chains drawn from one sample of a study of breast tumors, draining lymph nodes, adjacent tissues. One entry per CDR3 protein, called by TCRdb with MiXCR from the multiplex PCR reads. The repertoire holds about 200,000 distinct CDR3 sequences, 31% seen once, with around 4.5% in the top ten. Sample: axillary lymph node tissue. These receptors came from a female donor with breast cancer. Some clones in this sample may be carry-over from other donors' samples. Both conserved end residues are part of each CDR3. The order of the fields is J gene, clone size, D gene, V gene, CDR3 DNA, CDR3 protein. The D gene is left open where the match is weak. Not all rows give a size; the values are once, few, many and, for expanded clones, a class.

>TRBJ2-2|many|NA|TRBV9
TGTGCCAGCAGCGTATATGTGGGCACCGGGGAGCTGTTTTTT
CASSVYVGTGELFF
>TRBJ2-3|NA|TRBD2|TRBV20-1
TGCAGTGCTAGAGATGGGGGTAGCGGGAAAGATACGCAGTATTTT
CSARDGGSGKDTQYF
>TRBJ2-3|many|TRBD2|TRBV20-1
TGCAGTGCTAGGGGCACTAGCGGGAGCACAGATACGCAGTATTTT
CSARGTSGSTDTQYF
>TRBJ2-5|many|NA|TRBV12-3/TRBV12-4
TGTGCCAGTTCCCCCAAGGGCAGGGTAGTAGGGGCCCAGTACTTC
CASSPKGRVVGAQYF
>TRBJ2-5|many|NA|TRBV7-2
TGTGCCAGCAGCCCGCCGACAGTCCAAGAGACCCAGTACTTC
CASSPPTVQETQYF
>TRBJ2-7|NA|TRBD2|TRBV7-2
TGTGCCAGCAGCTTGTCCTTGACTAGCGACTACGAGCGGCACTTC
CASSLSLTSDYERHF
>TRBJ1-5|many|NA|TRBV19
TGTGCCAGTAGTCCGGGGATTCGCCAGCCCCAGCATTTT
CASSPGIRQPQHF
>TRBJ1-6|NA|TRBD1|TRBV12-3/TRBV12-4
TGTGCCAGCAGTTTAGGGACAGGGGGCGGGTCACCCCTCCACTTT
CASSLGTGGGSPLHF
>TRBJ2-5|many|NA|TRBV5-1
TGCGCCAGCAGCGCCACGGGGTACCAAGAGACCCAGTACTTC
CASSATGYQETQYF
>TRBJ1-1|few|TRBD1|TRBV19
TGTGCCAGTATCGATAAGGGGGCGCGTACTGAAGCTTTCTTT
CASIDKGARTEAFF
>TRBJ2-1|many|TRBD2|TRBV7-4
TGTGCCAGCAGCCCCCCGGGACTAGCGTGCCATGAGCAGTTCTTC
CASSPPGLACHEQFF
>TRBJ1-5|NA|NA|TRBV6-5
TGTGCCAGCAGATCCCCCGGGGGCGAGGCCTACGAGCATTTT
CASRSPGGEAYEHF
>TRBJ2-7|many|TRBD1|TRBV6-5
TGTGCCAGCAGACCTGACAGGGGCCCAACCTACGAGCAGTACTTC
CASRPDRGPTYEQYF
>TRBJ1-4|many|TRBD1|TRBV6-1
TGTGCCAGCAGTGATGGGACAGGGGGAGGTGAAAAACTGTTTTTT
CASSDGTGGGEKLFF
>TRBJ2-1|many|NA|TRBV19
TGTGCCAGTAGTTCGAATAGCGGGACAGACAATGAGCAGTTCTTC
CASSSNSGTDNEQFF
>TRBJ2-6|many|NA|TRBV7-9
TGTGCCAGCAGCTTAAGAGGCACTGGGGCCAACGTCCTGACTTTC
CASSLRGTGANVLTF
>TRBJ2-2|once|NA|TRBV18
TGTGGCAGCTCACCACCGCGAGTGAGGACCGGGGAGCTGTTTTTT
CGSSPPRVRTGELFF
>TRBJ2-1|many|NA|TRBV7-2
TGTGCCAGCAGCTTAGGGGGCGGGCCCGAGCAGTTCTTC
CASSLGGGPEQFF
>TRBJ2-1|many|NA|TRBV5-1
TGCGCCAGCGGTGAGTCGAGCTCCTACAATGAGCAGTTCTTC
CASGESSSYNEQFF
>TRBJ2-3|NA|NA|TRBV5-4
TGTGCCAGCAGCTTGACTGGGCCCTCAGATACGCAGTATTTT
CASSLTGPSDTQYF
>TRBJ2-1|few|NA|TRBV12-3/TRBV12-4
TGTGCCAGCAGTTTCGGCGGGGCCCTCCTCAATGAGCAGTTCTTC
CASSFGGALLNEQFF
>TRBJ1-3|many|NA|TRBV19
TGTGCCAGTAGTATGGGCCGAGGACCTGGAAACACCATATATTTT
CASSMGRGPGNTIYF
>TRBJ2-7|many|TRBD2|TRBV11-2
TGTGCCAGCAGCTTAGTGGGCGGGAGGGTGGAGGAGCAGTACTTC
CASSLVGGRVEEQYF
>TRBJ1-5|NA|NA|TRBV12-3/TRBV12-4
TGTGCCAGCAGAGGCGATTCCTATCAGCCCCAGCATTTT
CASRGDSYQPQHF
>TRBJ2-3|NA|TRBD1|TRBV7-9
TGTGCCAGCAGAGTTCGACAGGGTGAAAGCACAGATACGCAGTATTTT
CASRVRQGESTDTQYF
>TRBJ2-2|NA|TRBD2|TRBV20-1
TGCAGTGCTAGACCTAGCGGGAGGGCCATCGGGGAGCTGTTTTTT
CSARPSGRAIGELFF
>TRBJ2-2|NA|TRBD1|TRBV30
TGTGCCTGGGACCCCACCGGGACAGGGTATAACACCGGGGAGCTGTTTTTT
CAWDPTGTGYNTGELFF
>TRBJ1-2|many|TRBD1|TRBV12-3/TRBV12-4
TGTGCCAGCAGTTTGGTGACAGGGGTCGTCTACACCTTC
CASSLVTGVVYTF
>TRBJ1-6|many|NA|TRBV5-1
TGCGCCAGCAGCTGGACGGGAGAGAATTCACCCCTCCACTTT
CASSWTGENSPLHF
>TRBJ2-1|many|TRBD2|TRBV5-1
TGCGCCAGCAGGGCTGGACTAGCGGGGGGGAAATACAATGAGCAGTTCTTC
CASRAGLAGGKYNEQFF
>TRBJ2-5|NA|NA|TRBV5-4
TGTGCCAGCAGCTTGGGGGGGACGGGCCAAGAGACCCAGTACTTC
CASSLGGTGQETQYF
>TRBJ1-2|many|NA|TRBV12-3/TRBV12-4
TGTGCCAGCAGTTTATACCAGGGCAGGGACTATGGCTACACCTTC
CASSLYQGRDYGYTF
>TRBJ2-7|many|TRBD2|TRBV10-3
TGTGCCATCAGTGCCAGCGGGGGGGCTTTCTACGAGCAGTACTTC
CAISASGGAFYEQYF
>TRBJ1-5|NA|TRBD1|TRBV18
TGTGCCAGCTCACCGGCGGGTTTCGGACAGGACGGACAGCCCCAGCATTTT
CASSPAGFGQDGQPQHF
>TRBJ2-7|NA|TRBD1|TRBV27
TGTGCCAGCAGGCGAGGGGGCGGATACTCCTACGAGCAGTACTTC
CASRRGGGYSYEQYF
>TRBJ1-3|NA|NA|TRBV2
NA
CASSELRQAKYFGPGTIYF
>TRBJ2-1|many|NA|TRBV11-1
TGTGCCAGCGGGTCCAGCCACAATGAGCAGTTCTTC
CASGSSHNEQFF
>TRBJ1-2|many|NA|TRBV20-1
TGCAGTGCTGTGGGGACTAACTATGGCTACACCTTC
CSAVGTNYGYTF
>TRBJ2-3|many|NA|TRBV4-1
TGCGCCAGCAGCCAAGCAGGGACAGATACGCAGTATTTT
CASSQAGTDTQYF
>TRBJ2-7|many|TRBD1|TRBV6-1
TGTGCCAGCAGTGCGGGACAGGGGTTTAACGAGCAGTACTTC
CASSAGQGFNEQYF
>TRBJ2-1|many|TRBD1|TRBV7-9
TGTGCCAGCAGCTCTAGGGGGCGGCGTGCTGAGCAGTTCTTC
CASSSRGRRAEQFF
>TRBJ1-1|few|NA|TRBV2
TGTGCCAGCCAAGGCGGCCCCTTAGACAGGTACACTGAAGCTTTCTTT
CASQGGPLDRYTEAFF
>TRBJ2-7|many|NA|TRBV24-1
TGTGCCACCAGCGTCCCGGGGCCTGACGGCTCCTACGAGCAGTACTTC
CATSVPGPDGSYEQYF